This T cell receptor beta chain appears in the sequencing data of a study of shared clonotypes between healthy human individuals. Points on this clone: Its antigen is unknown.

Study-level results: A handful of donors showed sharing of around 5.3% of naive CD4 clonotypes. Incompleteness in sorted-subset sequencing, despite large depth, was shown by rarefaction.

Both subsets, CD45RA+ naive and CD45RA-negative memory, were split from the CD4+ cells. TCRdb's table, derived via immunoSEQ multiplex PCR, lists solely in-frame clones and lacks some. The sample holds approximately 2,000,000 clones, 80% to 95% seen once. The sample consisted of naive CD4+ T cells from PBMCs. Noted subset: CD45RA+ positively selected. The receptor's source is a man aged 18 to 29 in good health. Some clones in this sample may be carry-over from other donors' samples.

CDR3 nucleotides: TGTGCCAGCAGCTCCCGACAGGGGAACTATGGCTACACCTTC. This translates into CASSSRQGNYGYTF. The J gene is TRBJ1-2, the V gene TRBV7-9; 8 bases are a match to TRBD1. The ends lost 4 bases at V and 2 bases at J; junction bases unmatched: 3. Looked up from germline, CDR1 is SEHNR and CDR2 is FQNEAQ (reference sequence). The CDR3 runs to 14 residues.